The following is a TCR beta chain sequence with its context. This entry comes from a study of cytomegalovirus exposure and HLA in healthy donors. Unmatched junction bases numbered 11, after V lost 4 bases and J lost 4 bases. The CDR3 runs 16 residues. The germline V gene has CDR1 GTSNPN and CDR2 SVGIG (reference sequence). The PCR ran on 60 Vbeta and 13 Jbeta primers. Here immunoSEQ multiplex PCR was the method, and the copy in TCRdb shows in-frame clones only, minus some. This table holds 100,000 to 140,000 clones, about four fifths found once. The specimen was PBMCs. The TCR originated in a man between 25 and 39 years old in good health and CMV-seropositive. The gene calls are TRBV30 and TRBJ2-1, with 9 bases aligning to TRBD2. CDR3 in DNA: TGTGCCTGGACCCCCCCAGGGACTAGCTCGTACAATGAGCAGTTCTTC. Translation: CAWTPPGTSSYNEQFF.